Given below is one TCR beta chain in context. Its matching antigen is unknown. The data derive from a study of T cell responses to AZD1222 COVID-19 vaccine. As for the study in general: Pooling covered second doses at about 4 or about 12 weeks. Study-level results: At baseline, seropositivity was found in only a handful of AZD1222 recipients. After the peak T cell response, and only then, were repertoires sampled. Among spike-specific TCRs, nearly half reportedly target unmutated variant regions.

Trimming removed 5 bases at V and 8 bases at J, with 12 bases between. CDR1 and CDR2 from the germline V gene are LGHDT and YNNKEL (reference sequence). The CDR3 totals 13 residues. Here immunoSEQ multiplex PCR was the method, and the copy in TCRdb shows in-frame clones only, minus some. The data hold approximately 70,000 clones, with about nine tenths observed a single time. The receptor was isolated from an adult in good health. This chain connects TRBV3-1 (or the pseudogene TRBV3-2) to TRBJ1-4, with D maybe TRBD1 (6 bases). The sample consisted of peripheral blood, taken on day 0 of AZD1222 vaccination. Here the CDR3 DNA reads TGTGCCAGCAGCAGCCGGGACATAGAAAAACTGTTTTTT. This codes for CASSSRDIEKLFF.